The clone carrying this T cell receptor (beta chain) showed up just a few times. The entry originates in a study of T cells in Graves' hyperthyroidism and ophthalmopathy. Germline lookup yields CDR1 LNHDA and CDR2 SQIVND (reference sequence). V dropped 4 bases and J dropped 2 bases, with 14 bases sitting between them. The CDR3 sequence is 15 residues long. RNA transcripts gave rise to amplified TCR beta CDR3 regions. The HTBI primer set drove a first-round RT-PCR of the TCR CDR3. TCRdb passed the multiplex PCR reads through MiXCR, listing each CDR3 protein once. The table lists hundreds of thousands of distinct CDR3 sequences, around a sixth of them singletons.

Source material: blood. The clonotype comes from a woman aged 50 to 65 with Graves' hyperthyroidism that later progressed to Graves' ophthalmopathy. This chain links TRBV19 with TRBJ2-5; maybe TRBD1 (6 bases). The CDR3 here is CASSRATGVQETQYF. DNA of the CDR3: TGTGCCAGTAGTAGGGCGACAGGAGTACAAGAGACCCAGTACTTC.